This T cell receptor (beta chain) was retrieved from a study of T-cell memory formation after mild COVID-19. Using its own MiXCR run on the 5' RACE reads, TCRdb lists one record per CDR3 protein. The table has approximately 560,000 distinct CDR3 sequences, roughly 17% seen once. Between the trimmed V and J ends, which lost 3 bases and 6 bases, there was a span of 11 bases. The CDR3 has 13 residues. Germline-derived CDR1 and CDR2 are SGHTA and FQGNSA. What was sequenced was PBMCs or a T cell subset sorted from them (not recorded which). This chain links TRBV7-2 with TRBJ2-5; perhaps TRBD2 as D (6 bases). The receptor comes from an adult woman who had mild COVID-19 (a few samples of this study predate the infection). Cell type and time point are not known. CDR3 bases: TGTGCCAGCAGCTTCGGGGGTGCACAGACCCAGTACTTC. This translates into CASSFGGAQTQYF.